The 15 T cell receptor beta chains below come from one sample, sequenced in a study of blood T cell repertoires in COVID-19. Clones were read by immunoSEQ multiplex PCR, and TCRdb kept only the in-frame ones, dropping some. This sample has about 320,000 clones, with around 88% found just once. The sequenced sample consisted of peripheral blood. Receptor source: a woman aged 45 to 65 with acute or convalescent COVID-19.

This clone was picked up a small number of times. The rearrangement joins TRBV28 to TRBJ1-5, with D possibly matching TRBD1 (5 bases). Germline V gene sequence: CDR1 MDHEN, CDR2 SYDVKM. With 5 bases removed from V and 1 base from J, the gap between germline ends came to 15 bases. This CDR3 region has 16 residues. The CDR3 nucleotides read TGTGCCAGCAGTCCCCCGACAGTTTGGAGCAATCAGCCCCAGCATTTT. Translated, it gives CASSPPTVWSNQPQHF.

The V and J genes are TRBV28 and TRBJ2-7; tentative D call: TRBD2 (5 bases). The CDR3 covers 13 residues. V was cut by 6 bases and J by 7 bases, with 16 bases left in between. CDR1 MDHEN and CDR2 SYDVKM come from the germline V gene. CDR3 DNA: TGTGCCAGCAGCGCCCGGGAAATATGGGAGCAGTACTTC. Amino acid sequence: CASSAREIWEQYF.

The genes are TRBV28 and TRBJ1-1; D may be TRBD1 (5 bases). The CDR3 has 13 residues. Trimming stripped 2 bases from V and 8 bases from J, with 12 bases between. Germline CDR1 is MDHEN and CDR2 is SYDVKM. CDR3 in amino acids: CASSLGNRLEAFF. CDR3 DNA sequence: TGTGCCAGCAGTTTAGGTAACAGGTTGGAAGCTTTCTTT.

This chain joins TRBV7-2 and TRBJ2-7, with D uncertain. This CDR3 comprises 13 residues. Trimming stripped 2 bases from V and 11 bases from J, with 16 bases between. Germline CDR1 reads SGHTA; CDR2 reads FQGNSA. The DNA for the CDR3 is TGTGCCAGCAGCTTAAACCCCTCGACTGAGAAGTACTTC. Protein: CASSLNPSTEKYF.

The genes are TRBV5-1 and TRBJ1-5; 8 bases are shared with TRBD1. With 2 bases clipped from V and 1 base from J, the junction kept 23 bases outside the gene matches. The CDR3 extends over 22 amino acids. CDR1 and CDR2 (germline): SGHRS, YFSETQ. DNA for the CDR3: TGCGCCAGCAGCTTAGGGCCCATATGGGAAATACAGGGGGAGTCGAGCAATCAGCCCCAGCATTTT. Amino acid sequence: CASSLGPIWEIQGESSNQPQHF.

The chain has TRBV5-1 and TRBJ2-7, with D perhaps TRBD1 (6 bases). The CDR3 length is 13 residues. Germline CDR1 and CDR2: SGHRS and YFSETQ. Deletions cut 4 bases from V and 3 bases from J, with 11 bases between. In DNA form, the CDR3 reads TGCGCCAGCAGCCCGGACAGTTACTACGAGCAGTACTTC. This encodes CASSPDSYYEQYF. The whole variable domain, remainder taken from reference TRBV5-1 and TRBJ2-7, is KAGVTQTPRYLIKTRGQQVTLSCSPISGHRSVSWYQQTPGQGLQFLFEYFSETQRNKGNFPGRFSGRQFSNSRSEMNVSTLELGDSALYLCASSPDSYYEQYFGPGTRLTVT.

CDR3 sequence (DNA): TGTGCCAGCAGCTTGGGTCCCGGTGAAGCTTTCTTT. Translating it yields CASSLGPGEAFF. The V gene is TRBV5-4, the J gene TRBJ1-1; D gene ambiguous. The CDR3 loop spans 12 amino acids. CDR1 and CDR2 from the germline V gene are SGHNT and YYREEE (reference sequence). Trimming cost V 0 bases and J 7 bases, with 7 bases left between them.

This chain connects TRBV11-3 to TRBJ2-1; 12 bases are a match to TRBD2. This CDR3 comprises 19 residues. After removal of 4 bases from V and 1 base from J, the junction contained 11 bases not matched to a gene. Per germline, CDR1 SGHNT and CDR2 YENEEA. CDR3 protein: CASSSTRVGLAGSYNEQFF. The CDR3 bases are TGTGCCAGCAGCTCCACTAGGGTAGGACTAGCGGGATCCTACAATGAGCAGTTCTTC.

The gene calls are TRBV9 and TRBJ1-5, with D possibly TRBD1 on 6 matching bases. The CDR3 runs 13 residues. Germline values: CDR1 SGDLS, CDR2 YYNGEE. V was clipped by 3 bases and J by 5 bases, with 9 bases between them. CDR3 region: CASSEQGDQPQHF. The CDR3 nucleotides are TGTGCCAGCAGCGAACAGGGCGATCAGCCCCAGCATTTT.

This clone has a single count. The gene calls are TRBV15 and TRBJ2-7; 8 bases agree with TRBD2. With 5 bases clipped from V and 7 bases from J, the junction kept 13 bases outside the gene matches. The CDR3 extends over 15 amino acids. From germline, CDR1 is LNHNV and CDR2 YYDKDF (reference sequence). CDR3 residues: CATSHSGNSPWEQYF. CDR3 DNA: TGTGCCACCAGCCATAGCGGGAACTCACCTTGGGAGCAGTACTTC.

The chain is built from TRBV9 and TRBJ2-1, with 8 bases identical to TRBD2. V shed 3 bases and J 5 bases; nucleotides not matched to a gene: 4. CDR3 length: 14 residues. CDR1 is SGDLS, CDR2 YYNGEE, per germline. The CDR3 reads CASSGTSIHNEQFF. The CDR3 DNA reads TGTGCCAGCAGCGGGACTAGCATCCACAATGAGCAGTTCTTC. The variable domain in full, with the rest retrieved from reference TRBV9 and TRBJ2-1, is DSGVTQTPKHLITATGQRVTLRCSPRSGDLSVYWYQQSLDQGLQFLIQYYNGEERAKGNILERFSAQQFPDLHSELNLSSLELGDSALYFCASSGTSIHNEQFFGPGTRLTVL.

Written as DNA, the CDR3 is TGTGCCAGCAGCTTAGGCTCTAGGGAGACCCAGTACTTC. Amino acid sequence: CASSLGSRETQYF. The chain is built from TRBV7-9 and TRBJ2-5; D gene ambiguous. This CDR3 is built from 13 residues. Germline CDR1 SEHNR, CDR2 FQNEAQ (reference sequence). V gave up 1 base and J gave up 5 bases, with 8 bases separating them.

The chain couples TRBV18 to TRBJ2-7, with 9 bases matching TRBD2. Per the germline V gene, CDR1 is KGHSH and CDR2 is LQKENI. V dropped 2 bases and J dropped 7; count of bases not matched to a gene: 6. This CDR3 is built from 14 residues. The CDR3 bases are TGTGCCAGCTCACCAATAGCGGGAGAGGGGGAGCAGTACTTC. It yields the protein CASSPIAGEGEQYF.

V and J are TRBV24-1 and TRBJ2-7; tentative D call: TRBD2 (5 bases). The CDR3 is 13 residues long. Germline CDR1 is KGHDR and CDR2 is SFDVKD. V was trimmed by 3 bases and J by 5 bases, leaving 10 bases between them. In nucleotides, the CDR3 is TGTGCCACCAGTGATGCGACGGGGAACGAGCAGTACTTC. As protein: CATSDATGNEQYF.

This CDR3 reads CASSSTGDEQYF. The CDR3 nucleotides read TGTGCCAGCAGCTCGACAGGGGACGAGCAGTACTTC. The rearrangement uses TRBV7-9 and TRBJ2-7; 8 nucleotides align to TRBD1. The CDR3 sequence is 12 residues long. Germline CDR1 SEHNR, CDR2 FQNEAQ (reference sequence). The V segment lost 4 bases and the J segment 5 bases; nucleotides outside the gene matches: 1.